This TCR beta chain was captured by sequencing in a study of cytomegalovirus exposure and HLA in healthy donors. Looked up from germline, CDR1 is SEHNR and CDR2 is FQNEAQ (reference sequence). CDR3 length equals 17 residues. V was shortened by 4 bases and J by 8 bases, with 26 bases between the two germline ends. PCR employed 60 Vbeta and 13 Jbeta primers. Assay: immunoSEQ multiplex PCR; the TCRdb copy retains only in-frame clones and omits some. This sample lists about 76,000 clones; its ten largest clones have 4.5% to 6.5%. V gene TRBV7-9 combines with J gene TRBJ1-2; a weak D match, TRBD1 (6 bases). What was sequenced was PBMCs. The clonotype originates from a woman in her 40s in good health and CMV-seropositive. CDR3 bases: TGTGCCAGCAGCTCTATCAACAGGGATAGGCCAGGAAGAGGCTACACCTTC. This encodes CASSSINRDRPGRGYTF.